These 31 T cell receptor beta chains were all obtained from the same sample, sequenced in a study of CD8+CD57+ T cells in acquired aplastic anemia. The study profiled TCR beta VDJ and CDR3 using genomic DNA as template. Each CDR3 protein gets one entry after TCRdb re-called the reads with MiXCR. The data show approximately 220,000 distinct CDR3 sequences, roughly half seen once. Selection for sequencing was limited to patients who had shown CD8+CD57+ cell expansion by flow cytometry. Material: sorted CD4+, CD8+, or CD8+CD57+ T cells (not recorded which) from PBMCs. The receptors stem from a human donor with aplastic anemia.

This clonotype has at least ten counts. The V gene is TRBV9, the J gene TRBJ1-2, with D uncertain. V gave up 3 bases and J gave up 4 bases, with 16 bases separating them. The CDR3 extends over 15 amino acids. Germline V lookup: CDR1 SGDLS, CDR2 YYNGEE. In DNA form, the CDR3 reads TGTGCCAGCAGCGAAACATTGTTGGTCGGCTATGGCTACACCTTC. It encodes CASSETLLVGYGYTF.

This clonotype was detected once. The CDR3 carries no conserved terminal phenylalanine or tryptophan, so it likely arises from a read error. The DNA is left out, because the CDR3 cannot be placed on it with certainty; the CDR3 is given as TCRdb lists it. The chain employs TRBV10-3 and TRBJ1-1. Both ends counted, the CDR3 spans 13 residues. From germline, CDR1 is ENHRY and CDR2 SYGVKD. The CDR3 reads CAISEVGTREVSL.

In this sample, this clonotype turned up a few times. The chain joins TRBV7-6 to TRBJ2-1, with 10 nucleotides matching TRBD2. J was trimmed by 10 bases and V by 1 base; bases with no gene match: 7. The CDR3 totals 15 residues. CDR1 is SGHVS and CDR2 is FNYEAQ in the germline V gene. This CDR3 reads CASSLDGSLAGEQFF. The CDR3 DNA reads as TGTGCCAGCAGCTTAGATGGGTCACTAGCGGGGGAGCAGTTCTTC.

A single count supports this clonotype. The chain links TRBV15 to TRBJ2-2; no clear D gene. The CDR3 spans 12 residues. Trimming took 8 bases from V and 5 from J, leaving 9 bases between them. CDR1 LNHNV and CDR2 YYDKDF come from the germline V gene (reference sequence). CDR3 sequence (DNA): TGTGCCACCTCCACTACAACCGGGGAGCTGTTTTTT. The encoded protein is CATSTTTGELFF. Variable domain in full (rest from reference TRBV15 and TRBJ2-2): DAMVIQNPRYQVTQFGKPVTLSCSQTLNHNVMYWYQQKSSQAPKLLFHYYDKDFNNEADTPDNFQSRRPNTSFCFLDIRSPGLGDTAMYLCATSTTTGELFFGEGSRLTVL.

This chain links TRBV7-9 with TRBJ2-3; unclear D gene. CDR1 and CDR2 (germline): SEHNR, FQNEAQ (reference sequence). The CDR3 is 9 residues long. V dropped 11 bases and J dropped 2 bases, with 2 bases sitting between them. The CDR3 DNA is TGTGCCGTCACAGATACGCAGTATTTT. Its protein is CAVTDTQYF.

The chain employs TRBV19 and TRBJ2-5; D may correspond to TRBD1 or TRBD2 (6 bases each). The CDR3 runs to 15 residues. Trimming removed 6 bases from V and 4 bases from J, with 18 bases in between. Germline assignment: CDR1 LNHDA and CDR2 SQIVND (reference sequence). The CDR3 DNA is TGTGCCAGTAGGGAGAAGGGGGGTTTCGGAGAGACCCAGTACTTC. It is translated as CASREKGGFGETQYF.

This clonotype was found once. The chain couples TRBV2 to TRBJ1-4; D might be TRBD1 (6 bases). Germline CDR1 and CDR2: SNHLY and FYNNEI. The CDR3 has 15 residues. V was pared by 8 bases and J by 2 bases, with 15 bases between. The CDR3 sequence: CASRVGARTNEKLFF. CDR3 sequence (DNA): TGTGCCAGCCGAGTGGGGGCGCGCACTAATGAAAAACTGTTTTTT.

The rearrangement joins TRBV20-1 to TRBJ1-2; D ambiguous. The CDR3 is made up of 13 amino acids. Germline V CDR1 and CDR2: DFQATT, SNEGSKA (reference sequence). Trimming shortened V by 4 bases and J by 2 bases, and 11 bases separated the two germline ends. Here the CDR3 DNA reads TGCAGTGCTACTCCGGGTCCGAACTATGGCTACACCTTC. It encodes CSATPGPNYGYTF.

The table lists this clonotype with a few counts. This rearrangement joins TRBV7-9 to TRBJ1-6, with a tentative D call TRBD1 (5 bases). V dropped 7 bases and J dropped 9 bases, with 19 bases sitting between them. CDR3 size: 15 residues. CDR1 is SEHNR and CDR2 is FQNEAQ in the germline V gene (reference sequence). CDR3 bases: TGTGCCAGCAACGGTCGCCAGGGTGCCACTTCACCCCTCCACTTT. Protein sequence: CASNGRQGATSPLHF. The variable domain in full, with the rest retrieved from reference TRBV7-9 and TRBJ1-6, is DTGVSQNPRHKITKRGQNVTFRCDPISEHNRLYWYRQTLGQGPEFLTYFQNEAQLEKSRLLSDRFSAERPKGSFSTLEIQRTEQGDSAMYLCASNGRQGATSPLHFGNGTRLTVT.

The chain links TRBV4-1 to TRBJ2-1, with 7 positions matching TRBD2. The CDR3 has 18 residues. Per germline, CDR1 MGHRA and CDR2 YSYEKL. V shed 1 base, J shed 8 bases, and the junction held 17 bases outside the gene matches. The CDR3 region is CASSQVFGWAGDRYEQFF. As DNA, the CDR3 is TGCGCCAGCAGCCAAGTTTTCGGATGGGCGGGAGATAGATATGAGCAGTTCTTC.

V usage is TRBV15 and J usage is TRBJ2-7; 10 nucleotides align to TRBD1. CDR3 size: 15 residues. With V trimmed by 0 bases and J by 6 bases, 5 bases remained unmatched. CDR1 LNHNV and CDR2 YYDKDF come from the germline V gene (reference sequence). The CDR3 region has the DNA TGTGCCACCAGCAGAGATTGGGACAGGGGCAGCGAGCAGTACTTC. This translates into CATSRDWDRGSEQYF.

This chain uses TRBV7-9 with TRBJ2-5; TRBD1 agrees at 9 bases. The CDR3 is 15 residues long. The V gene end was trimmed by 4 bases and the J gene end by 5 bases; junction bases not matched to a gene: 8. From germline, CDR1 is SEHNR and CDR2 FQNEAQ (reference sequence). Here the CDR3 reads CASSSTGTGYETQYF. The CDR3 nucleotides are TGTGCCAGCAGCTCTACCGGGACAGGGTACGAGACCCAGTACTTC.

V usage is TRBV7-8 and J usage is TRBJ1-5, with a weak D call TRBD1 (5 bases). Trimming pared 5 bases from V and 3 bases from J, leaving 11 bases between. The CDR3 is 14 residues long. CDR1 and CDR2 from the germline V gene are SGHVS and FQNEAQ. For the CDR3, the DNA is TGTGCCAGCAGCCGGGACGACAACAATCAGCCCCAGCATTTT. This gives the protein CASSRDDNNQPQHF.

Concerning this clonotype itself: This clone may be a read error of a much larger clone one base away. The chain is built from TRBV5-1 and TRBJ1-5; no reliable D call. CDR3 size: 12 residues. CDR1 SGHRS and CDR2 YFSETQ come from the germline V gene. The CDR3 sequence is CASSFWVQPQHF. In DNA, the CDR3 is TGTGCCAGCAGCTTTTGGGTTCAGCCCCAGCATTTT.

This clonotype was detected only a few times. The chain is built from TRBV3-1 and TRBJ1-6, with D possibly being TRBD1 (6 bases). Germline V gives CDR1 LGHDT, CDR2 YNNKEL (reference sequence). Deletions cut 0 bases from V and 8 bases from J, with 17 bases between. The length of the CDR3 is 17 residues. CDR3: CASSQEGWGAVDSPLHF. CDR3 coding DNA: TGTGCCAGCAGCCAAGAAGGATGGGGGGCGGTGGATTCACCCCTCCACTTT.

This clonotype showed up many times. The rearrangement links TRBV11-2 to TRBJ1-2, with D hard to call. Germline values: CDR1 SGHAT, CDR2 FQNNGV. With 3 bases removed from V and 3 bases from J, the gap between germline ends came to 5 bases. The CDR3 is made up of 12 amino acids. The CDR3 nucleotides read TGTGCCAGCAGCTTGGGCTACTATGGCTACACCTTC. Its protein product is CASSLGYYGYTF.

This clonotype was counted at least ten times. The chain carries TRBV7-9 and TRBJ1-4; 11 nucleotides align to TRBD1. This CDR3 is 15 amino acids long. Trimming took 5 bases from V and 7 from J; bases not matched to a gene: 6. Per the germline V gene, CDR1 is SEHNR and CDR2 is FQNEAQ (reference sequence). The CDR3 nucleotides read TGTGCCAGCAGCCCTCCGGACAGGGGGCCTGAAAAACTGTTTTTT. It yields the protein CASSPPDRGPEKLFF.

V and J are TRBV6-7 and TRBJ2-2; 10 bases match TRBD1. TRBV6-7 is an open reading frame whose function is uncertain. V gave up 0 bases and J gave up 6 bases; unmatched junction bases: 4. The CDR3 consists of 16 residues. The CDR3 DNA reads as TGTGCCAGCAGTTACTCTGGTGGGACAGGGGCCGGGGAGCTGTTTTTT. It yields the protein CASSYSGGTGAGELFF.

Concerning this clonotype: Sequence at one end of the junction differs from germline and may be a read error. V and J are TRBV7-9 and TRBJ1-2, with 10 bases identical to TRBD1. Germline-derived CDR1 and CDR2 are SEHNR and FQNEAQ (reference sequence). CDR3 length: 14 amino acids. The CDR3 region is CASSQDRGRGGYTF. In nucleotides, the CDR3 is TGCGCCAGCAGCCAAGACAGGGGGCGAGGTGGCTACACCTTC.

The table lists this clonotype with a count of one. The chain couples TRBV6-1 to TRBJ2-1; D tentatively reads TRBD1 or TRBD2 (6 bases each). The germline V gene has CDR1 MNHNS and CDR2 SASEGT. CDR3 size: 16 residues. The V gene lost 6 bases and the J gene lost 0 bases, with 15 bases spanning the gap. The CDR3 spells CASRVGGSSSYNEQFF. The CDR3, as DNA: TGTGCCAGCAGGGTGGGGGGCAGTAGCTCCTACAATGAGCAGTTCTTC.

Ten or more counts support this clonotype. This chain joins TRBV20-1 and TRBJ2-7; D may be TRBD1 or TRBD2 (5 bases each). The CDR3 totals 15 residues. Germline V gene sequence: CDR1 DFQATT, CDR2 SNEGSKA (reference sequence). Trimming pared 0 bases from V and 2 bases from J, leaving 14 bases between. The CDR3 loop reads CSARDRGARPYEQYF. CDR3 sequence (DNA): TGCAGTGCTAGAGATCGAGGGGCGCGTCCCTACGAGCAGTACTTC.

The chain combines TRBV11-3 with TRBJ2-7, with a possible D match to TRBD2 (6 bases). Germline V CDR1 and CDR2: SGHNT, YENEEA. This CDR3 contains 14 residues. V was pared by 5 bases and J by 2 bases, with 13 bases between. CDR3 bases: TGTGCCAGCAGCCCTTCTGGGAGGACCTACGAGCAGTACTTC. It encodes CASSPSGRTYEQYF.

About this clonotype: A much bigger clone sits one base away, suggesting this may be a read error. V and J are TRBV4-1 and TRBJ1-1, with D uncertain. Germline loops: CDR1 MGHRA, CDR2 YSYEKL. The CDR3 loop spans 15 amino acids. The CDR3 DNA reads TGCGCCAGCAACCAAGAAGAGACATTGAACACTGAAGCTTTCTTT. Translating gives CASNQEETLNTEAFF.

Comment on this clonotype: The junction does not match germline at one end; this may be a read error. The chain joins TRBV27 to TRBJ2-3, with TRBD1 as a possible D gene (6 bases). The CDR3 extends over 13 amino acids. Per germline, CDR1 MNHEY and CDR2 SMNVEV (reference sequence). In DNA, the CDR3 is TGTGCCAGCAGTACAGGGTATCCAGATACGCAGTGTTTT. Translated, it gives CASSTGYPDTQCF.

This clonotype was observed many times. The rearrangement joins TRBV4-1 to TRBJ2-5, with 9 nucleotides matching TRBD1. Germline assignment: CDR1 MGHRA and CDR2 YSYEKL. CDR3 length: 14 residues. The ends lost 6 bases at V and 5 bases at J; junction bases unmatched: 7. The CDR3 is CASSYRGREETQYF. The CDR3 bases are TGCGCCAGCAGTTACAGGGGGCGGGAGGAGACCCAGTACTTC.

The rearrangement uses TRBV20-1 and TRBJ2-7, with D maybe TRBD1 (6 bases). The V gene's germline CDR1 is DFQATT and CDR2 SNEGSKA (reference sequence). Trimming left V 1 base short and J 6 bases short, with 10 bases between. The length of the CDR3 is 12 residues. This chain's CDR3 is CSARAGAGEQYF. In DNA form, the CDR3 reads TGCAGTGCTAGAGCAGGGGCAGGCGAGCAGTACTTC.

The chain links TRBV12-3 or TRBV12-4 to TRBJ2-3, with 8 bases identical to TRBD1. The CDR3 has 14 residues. V was pared by 5 bases and J by 4 bases, with 5 bases of the junction left unmatched. The CDR3 region has the DNA TGTGCCAGCAGTATACAGGGGGTCGCAGATACGCAGTATTTT. This codes for CASSIQGVADTQYF.

Comments on this clonotype: A much larger clonotype is one base distant, so this may be a read error. This sequence joins TRBV6-5 and TRBJ2-7; D gene uncertain. This CDR3 region has 13 residues. The germline gives CDR1 MNHEY, CDR2 SVGAGI. V shed 2 bases and J shed 3 bases, with 8 bases lying between them. CDR3 sequence (DNA): TGTGCCAGCAGTTACGGGCCGGACTACGAGCAGTACTTC. Translated: CASSYGPDYEQYF.

This chain joins TRBV5-4 and TRBJ2-7, with 9 bases lining up with TRBD1. Trimming took 2 bases from V and 5 from J; bases not matched to a gene: 5. CDR3 length equals 14 residues. Germline V gene sequence: CDR1 SGHNT, CDR2 YYREEE (reference sequence). The CDR3 is CASSLERTGDEQYF. CDR3 sequence (DNA): TGTGCCAGCAGCTTAGAGAGGACAGGGGACGAGCAGTACTTC. Full variable domain (remainder filled in from reference TRBV5-4 and TRBJ2-7): ETGVTQSPTHLIKTRGQQVTLRCSSQSGHNTVSWYQQALGQGPQFIFQYYREEENGRGNFPPRFSGLQFPNYSSELNVNALELDDSALYLCASSLERTGDEQYFGPGTRLTVT.

This clonotype has ten or more counts. The rearrangement uses TRBV7-2 and TRBJ1-5, with no clear D. Trimming cost V 1 base and J 3 bases, with 10 bases left between them. From germline, CDR1 is SGHTA and CDR2 FQGNSA. The CDR3 covers 15 residues. The CDR3 DNA reads TGTGCCAGCAGCTTAGAGATAACAGCCAATCAGCCCCAGCATTTT. Encoded protein: CASSLEITANQPQHF.

The chain has TRBV5-1 and TRBJ2-6, with a weak D call TRBD1 (7 bases). Trimming left V 3 bases short and J 2 bases short, with 24 bases between. The length of the CDR3 is 20 residues. Per germline, CDR1 SGHRS and CDR2 YFSETQ. The CDR3 bases are TGCGCCAGCAGCTCCGGCTATTCTACAGGGGAGGCCACTGGGGCCAACGTCCTGACTTTC. This gives the protein CASSSGYSTGEATGANVLTF.